These 8 T cell receptor beta chains share one sample of origin, sequenced in a study of T cell responses to AZD1222 COVID-19 vaccine. Clones were read by immunoSEQ multiplex PCR, and TCRdb kept only the in-frame ones, dropping some. Counted here are 150,000 to 200,000 clones, about 92% occurring once; the ten biggest clones make up more than 9%. Here the sequenced sample was peripheral blood, taken on day 0 of AZD1222 vaccination. The receptors stem from an adult in good health.

The rearrangement joins TRBV27 to TRBJ1-6; 7 nucleotides line up with TRBD1. Germline CDR1 MNHEY, CDR2 SMNVEV (reference sequence). CDR3 length: 15 residues. With V trimmed by 5 bases and J by 10 bases, 11 bases remained unmatched. This chain's CDR3 is CASSVRDSAGSPLHF. The CDR3 DNA follows: TGTGCCAGCAGTGTACGGGACAGCGCTGGCTCACCCCTCCACTTT.

The V gene is TRBV19, the J gene TRBJ2-1; D may match TRBD1 or TRBD2 (5 bases each). This CDR3 region has 19 residues. Trimming left V 3 bases short and J 0 bases short, with 21 bases between. Looked up from germline, CDR1 is LNHDA and CDR2 is SQIVND (reference sequence). The CDR3 sequence is CASSMRVLRGTSSYNEQFF. The CDR3 DNA is TGTGCCAGTAGTATGCGGGTATTAAGGGGTACCAGCTCCTACAATGAGCAGTTCTTC.

V and J are TRBV27 and TRBJ2-3; D ambiguous. Trimming took off 7 bases at V and 0 bases at J, with 8 bases between the two ends. Germline V gene data show CDR1 as MNHEY and CDR2 as SMNVEV (reference sequence). The CDR3 sequence is 13 residues long. Here the CDR3 reads CASISDSTDTQYF. The CDR3 bases are TGTGCCAGCATCTCGGACAGCACAGATACGCAGTATTTT.

This chain joins TRBV5-6 and TRBJ1-3; D possibly corresponds to TRBD1 (5 bases). Trimming took off 0 bases at V and 2 bases at J, with 9 bases between the two ends. The germline V gene encodes CDR1 SGHDT and CDR2 YYEEEE. The CDR3 runs 15 residues. CDR3 nucleotides: TGTGCCAGCAGCTTGGGTCAGGGCACTGGAAACACCATATATTTT. Residues: CASSLGQGTGNTIYF.

J is TRBJ1-5 and V is TRBV5-1; no firm D call. CDR1 and CDR2 (germline): SGHRS, YFSETQ. V shed 4 bases and J shed 1 base, with 9 bases lying between them. The CDR3 runs 14 residues. CDR3 sequence: CASSVGGSNQPQHF. The CDR3 DNA reads TGCGCCAGCAGCGTCGGCGGCAGCAATCAGCCCCAGCATTTT.

The chain employs TRBV7-2 and TRBJ1-2; D is undetermined. V lost 1 base and J 8 bases, leaving 14 bases between the germline ends. The germline V gene encodes CDR1 SGHTA and CDR2 FQGNSA. The CDR3 spans 14 residues. The CDR3 spells CASSLDAGALGYTF. The CDR3 DNA follows: TGTGCCAGCAGCTTAGACGCGGGCGCTTTGGGCTACACCTTC.

J is TRBJ1-1 and V is TRBV4-2, with 7 bases fitting TRBD1. Germline CDR1 LGHNA, CDR2 YNFKEQ. With V trimmed by 6 bases and J by 5 bases, 3 bases remained unmatched. The CDR3 sequence is 12 residues long. The CDR3 sequence: CASRGGQTEAFF. CDR3 bases: TGTGCCAGCAGAGGGGGCCAGACTGAAGCTTTCTTT.

V gene TRBV4-3 combines with J gene TRBJ2-1; tentatively, D is TRBD2 (6 bases). This CDR3 is built from 14 residues. Germline V CDR1 and CDR2: LGHNA, YSLEER. V was pared by 0 bases and J by 12 bases, with 15 bases between. The CDR3 region has the DNA TGCGCCAGCAGCCAAGATTGGCGGGGTGGCGTGCAGTTCTTC. Amino acid sequence: CASSQDWRGGVQFF.